Listed below are T cell receptor beta chains from one sample, sequenced in a study of PD-1 blockade in classical Hodgkin lymphoma. Only in-frame clones appear in the TCRdb table, and some are missing; sequencing was by immunoSEQ multiplex PCR. The profile covers about 150,000 clones, with approximately 72% appearing a single time and about 9.3% taken by the ten largest. The sample consisted of peripheral blood mononuclear cells (PBMCs), taken before the second cycle of nivolumab. These receptors all come from a human donor with classical Hodgkin lymphoma. Both conserved end residues are part of each CDR3. D genes are given only for firm matches. Clone size, where shown, is once, few, many, or a class for clones that have expanded.

D: TRBD2
J: TRBJ2-5
size: NA
V: TRBV11-2
CDR3: CASSLAGGRETQYF
DNA: TGTGCCAGCAGCTTAGCGGGGGGGCGGGAGACCCAGTACTTC

D: NA
J: TRBJ1-1
size: few
V: TRBV12-5
CDR3: CASGSAKNTEAFF
DNA: TGTGCTAGTGGTTCGGCAAAGAACACTGAAGCTTTCTTT

D: NA
J: TRBJ2-3
size: NA
V: TRBV7-6
CDR3: CASSLKGRTDTQYF
DNA: TGTGCCAGCAGCTTAAAGGGGAGGACAGATACGCAGTATTTT

D: NA
J: TRBJ2-7
size: NA
V: TRBV20-1
CDR3: CSAISGYEQYF
DNA: TGCAGTGCCATTAGCGGCTACGAGCAGTACTTC

D: NA
J: TRBJ1-3
size: NA
V: TRBV2
CDR3: CASSENSSGNTIYF
DNA: TGTGCCAGCAGTGAAAACAGCTCTGGAAACACCATATATTTT

D: NA
J: TRBJ1-5
size: NA
V: TRBV19
CDR3: CASSIEAEYQPQHF
DNA: TGTGCCAGTAGTATAGAGGCAGAGTATCAGCCCCAGCATTTT

D: TRBD2
J: TRBJ2-5
size: NA
V: TRBV5-1
CDR3: CASSLWDGGGRQETQYF
DNA: TGCGCCAGCAGCTTGTGGGACGGGGGGGGTCGTCAAGAGACCCAGTACTTC

D: NA
J: TRBJ1-5
size: few
V: TRBV7-8
CDR3: CASSLARTLNQPQHF
DNA: TGTGCCAGCAGCTTAGCGCGGACCCTGAATCAGCCCCAGCATTTT

D: NA
J: TRBJ2-3
size: NA
V: TRBV28
CDR3: CASSLGLTKSTDTQYF
DNA: TGTGCCAGCAGTTTGGGCCTAACTAAAAGCACAGATACGCAGTATTTT

D: NA
J: TRBJ1-5
size: NA
V: TRBV19
CDR3: CASRIQGGSNQPQHF
DNA: TGTGCCAGTAGGATCCAGGGAGGTAGCAATCAGCCCCAGCATTTT

D: TRBD2
J: TRBJ2-3
size: NA
V: TRBV5-1
CDR3: CASSVRGSTDTQYF
DNA: TGCGCCAGCAGCGTGCGGGGGAGCACAGATACGCAGTATTTT

D: NA
J: TRBJ1-1
size: NA
V: TRBV16
CDR3: CASTRQENTEAFF
DNA: TGTGCCAGCACCCGACAGGAGAACACTGAAGCTTTCTTT

D: NA
J: TRBJ2-3
size: NA
V: TRBV5-1
CDR3: CASSSGLRTDTQYF
DNA: TGCGCCAGCAGCTCGGGACTCAGGACAGATACGCAGTATTTT

D: NA
J: TRBJ2-5
size: NA
V: TRBV7-9
CDR3: CASSTSGVQETQYF
DNA: TGTGCCAGCAGCACTAGTGGAGTGCAAGAGACCCAGTACTTC

D: NA
J: TRBJ2-7
size: NA
V: TRBV5-1
CDR3: CASSFSGVIYEQYF
DNA: TGCGCCAGCAGCTTCTCTGGAGTCATCTACGAGCAGTACTTC

D: NA
J: TRBJ1-1
size: NA
V: TRBV6-5
CDR3: CAILPYTEAFF
DNA: TGTGCCATCCTCCCGTACACTGAAGCTTTCTTT

D: NA
J: TRBJ2-5
size: few
V: TRBV27
CDR3: CASSPLVGSTQYF
DNA: TGTGCCAGCAGTCCGCTAGTTGGTTCGACCCAGTACTTC

D: TRBD2
J: TRBJ2-3
size: once
V: TRBV7-2
CDR3: CASSSRTRTDTQYF
DNA: TGTGCCAGCAGCTCCCGGACTAGGACAGATACGCAGTATTTT

D: TRBD1
J: TRBJ2-5
size: NA
V: TRBV5-6
CDR3: CASSQSTGVQETQYF
DNA: TGTGCCAGCAGCCAATCCACAGGGGTACAAGAGACCCAGTACTTC

D: TRBD2
J: TRBJ2-1
size: NA
V: TRBV28
CDR3: CASRSGRAYNEQFF
DNA: TGTGCCAGCCGAAGCGGGAGGGCCTACAATGAGCAGTTCTTC

D: TRBD2
J: TRBJ2-7
size: NA
V: TRBV19
CDR3: CASSIPPGLAVAYEQYF
DNA: TGTGCCAGTAGTATTCCCCCCGGACTAGCGGTTGCCTACGAGCAGTACTTC

D: NA
J: TRBJ2-7
size: NA
V: TRBV10-3
CDR3: CAISAEDSSYEQYF
DNA: TGTGCCATCAGTGCCGAGGACAGTTCCTACGAGCAGTACTTC

D: NA
J: TRBJ1-1
size: NA
V: TRBV6-1
CDR3: CASSDGLNTEAFF
DNA: TGTGCCAGCAGTGATGGGTTGAACACTGAAGCTTTCTTT

D: TRBD1
J: TRBJ2-5
size: NA
V: TRBV5-1
CDR3: CASSQGQGPTKTQYF
DNA: TGCGCCAGCAGCCAGGGACAGGGGCCAACAAAGACCCAGTACTTC

D: TRBD1
J: TRBJ2-3
size: NA
V: TRBV7-9
CDR3: CASSFQGASTDTQYF
DNA: TGTGCCAGCAGCTTCCAGGGGGCTAGCACAGATACGCAGTATTTT

D: NA
J: TRBJ1-1
size: NA
V: TRBV7-9
CDR3: CASSLGGMNTEAFF
DNA: TGTGCCAGCAGCTTAGGGGGAATGAACACTGAAGCTTTCTTT

D: NA
J: TRBJ2-7
size: NA
V: TRBV5-4
CDR3: CASSSGGGTYEQYF
DNA: TGTGCCAGCAGCTCTGGGGGGGGCACCTACGAGCAGTACTTC

D: NA
J: TRBJ2-7
size: NA
V: TRBV30
CDR3: CAWITHSYEQYF
DNA: TGTGCCTGGATTACTCATAGCTACGAGCAGTACTTC

D: NA
J: TRBJ1-2
size: NA
V: TRBV28
CDR3: CASTDWGSGYGYTF
DNA: TGTGCCAGCACCGATTGGGGGAGCGGATATGGCTACACCTTC

D: NA
J: TRBJ2-5
size: NA
V: TRBV20-1
CDR3: CSVRAGETQYF
DNA: TGCAGCGTCCGGGCGGGGGAGACCCAGTACTTC

D: NA
J: TRBJ2-1
size: NA
V: TRBV9
CDR3: CASSTLAYEQFF
DNA: TGTGCCAGCAGCACTCTAGCGTACGAGCAGTTCTTC

D: TRBD1
J: TRBJ2-7
size: few
V: TRBV12-5
CDR3: CASGESGTVPYEQYF
DNA: TGTGCTAGTGGTGAATCCGGGACAGTCCCCTACGAGCAGTACTTC

D: TRBD1
J: TRBJ1-5
size: NA
V: TRBV29-1
CDR3: CSVPDRGLNQPQHF
DNA: TGCAGCGTCCCCGACAGGGGGTTGAATCAGCCCCAGCATTTT

D: NA
J: TRBJ2-5
size: NA
V: TRBV7-3
CDR3: CASSLSTEETQYF
DNA: TGTGCCAGCAGCTTAAGCACAGAAGAGACCCAGTACTTC

D: NA
J: TRBJ2-1
size: few
V: TRBV6-6
CDR3: CASSSLTGPNEQFF
DNA: TGTGCCAGCAGTTCGCTGACAGGCCCCAATGAGCAGTTCTTC

D: NA
J: TRBJ2-3
size: NA
V: TRBV19
CDR3: CASSDRYTDTQYF
DNA: TGTGCCAGTAGTGACAGATACACAGATACGCAGTATTTT

D: NA
J: TRBJ2-3
size: NA
V: TRBV18
CDR3: CASSPPGVVGTDTQYF
DNA: TGTGCCAGCTCACCACCGGGAGTCGTAGGCACAGATACGCAGTATTTT

D: NA
J: TRBJ1-3
size: NA
V: TRBV18
CDR3: CASSPRGASGNTIYF
DNA: TGTGCCAGCTCCCCTAGGGGGGCCAGTGGAAACACCATATATTTT

D: TRBD2
J: TRBJ2-7
size: NA
V: TRBV5-1
CDR3: CASSLGTSGSHEQYF
DNA: TGCGCCAGCAGCTTGGGGACTAGCGGGAGCCACGAGCAGTACTTC

D: NA
J: TRBJ1-1
size: NA
V: TRBV27
CDR3: CASSLRGYTEAFF
DNA: TGTGCCAGCAGTTTAAGGGGCTACACTGAAGCTTTCTTT

D: NA
J: TRBJ1-6
size: once
V: TRBV11-1
CDR3: CASSLGEAGYNSPLHF
DNA: TGTGCCAGCAGCTTGGGGGAAGCGGGGTATAATTCACCCCTCCACTTT

D: NA
J: TRBJ2-3
size: NA
V: TRBV28
CDR3: CASSSTRDHTDTQYF
DNA: TGTGCCAGCAGTTCGACGCGAGACCACACAGATACGCAGTATTTT

D: NA
J: TRBJ2-2
size: NA
V: TRBV19
CDR3: CASTPVGGLHTGELFF
DNA: TGTGCCAGTACCCCTGTGGGGGGTTTGCACACCGGGGAGCTGTTTTTT

D: TRBD2
J: TRBJ2-1
size: NA
V: TRBV7-2
CDR3: CASSLAREGRGEQFF
DNA: TGTGCCAGCAGCTTAGCGCGGGAGGGCCGCGGTGAGCAGTTCTTC

D: NA
J: TRBJ2-3
size: NA
V: TRBV19
CDR3: CASSSGFGNTQYF
DNA: TGTGCCAGTAGTTCCGGTTTCGGAAATACGCAGTATTTT

D: NA
J: TRBJ1-3
size: NA
V: TRBV7-8
CDR3: CASSLVPRGGSGNTIYF
DNA: TGTGCCAGCAGCTTAGTTCCTCGAGGGGGATCTGGAAACACCATATATTTT

D: TRBD1
J: TRBJ2-7
size: NA
V: TRBV19
CDR3: CASRQGSSYEQYF
DNA: TGTGCCAGTCGACAGGGGAGCTCCTACGAGCAGTACTTC

D: NA
J: TRBJ2-7
size: NA
V: TRBV7-8
CDR3: CASSLGSGPPAGEQYF
DNA: TGTGCCAGCAGCCTAGGCTCGGGACCCCCGGCGGGGGAGCAGTACTTC

D: TRBD1
J: TRBJ2-1
size: NA
V: TRBV27
CDR3: CASKGQGKGNEQFF
DNA: TGTGCCAGCAAGGGACAGGGGAAAGGCAATGAGCAGTTCTTC

D: NA
J: TRBJ1-5
size: NA
V: TRBV15
CDR3: CATSRNRVGEPQHF
DNA: TGTGCCACCAGCAGAAATAGGGTCGGCGAGCCCCAGCATTTT

D: NA
J: TRBJ1-2
size: NA
V: TRBV27
CDR3: CASSLKPLGLGGYTF
DNA: TGTGCCAGCAGTTTGAAGCCTTTAGGATTAGGGGGCTACACCTTC

D: TRBD1
J: TRBJ1-5
size: NA
V: TRBV2
CDR3: CASSGQGFYSNQPQHF
DNA: TGTGCCAGCTCCGGACAGGGGTTCTATAGCAATCAGCCCCAGCATTTT